The rows below give T cell receptor beta chains drawn from one sample of a study of patients and donors after allogeneic stem cell transplantation. TCRdb fed the RT-PCR reads into MiXCR, producing one record per CDR3 protein. The sample contains hundreds of thousands of distinct CDR3 sequences, around 16% of which appear only once. Sequenced: blood, either unsorted or a sorted T cell fraction (not recorded which). These receptors all come from a human donor who was either an allogeneic HSCT recipient or a stem cell or donor lymphocyte infusion donor (not recorded which). It is not recorded whose cells these are; they may come from a transplant donor. Both conserved end residues are part of each CDR3. D genes are given only for firm matches. Expanded clones are given a class, and other clones once, few, many or no size at all.

d_gene: .
j_gene: TRBJ2-5
abundance: many
v_gene: TRBV11-2
CDR3nt: TGTGCCACCGCACAAACTAGTCCCCAGAGGGAGACCCAGTACTTC
CDR3aa: CATAQTSPQRETQYF

d_gene: TRBD2
j_gene: TRBJ2-7
abundance: .
v_gene: TRBV20-1
CDR3nt: TGCAGTGCCAGGAGGCGGACTAGCTCCTACGAGCAGTACTTC
CDR3aa: CSARRRTSSYEQYF

d_gene: TRBD1
j_gene: TRBJ2-6
abundance: .
v_gene: TRBV25-1
CDR3nt: TGTGCCAGCAGTGACGGACAGGTACCCTTTTTGGGGGCCAACGTCCTGACTTTC
CDR3aa: CASSDGQVPFLGANVLTF

d_gene: TRBD1
j_gene: TRBJ2-2
abundance: .
v_gene: TRBV6-2/TRBV6-3
CDR3nt: TGTGCCAGCACACGAACACCGGGACAGCCAGGCGGGGAGCTGTTTTTT
CDR3aa: CASTRTPGQPGGELFF

d_gene: TRBD1
j_gene: TRBJ1-1
abundance: few
v_gene: TRBV5-1
CDR3nt: TGCGCCAGCAGCCGGGACAGGGGAGGCGAAGCTTTCTTT
CDR3aa: CASSRDRGGEAFF

d_gene: .
j_gene: TRBJ2-7
abundance: .
v_gene: TRBV7-2
CDR3nt: TGTGCCAGCAGACCAGAGGGGGGGCGGACCTACGAGCAGTACTTC
CDR3aa: CASRPEGGRTYEQYF

d_gene: .
j_gene: TRBJ1-2
abundance: few
v_gene: TRBV10-2
CDR3nt: TGCGCCAGCAGTGAGAGGGGAGCCTATGGCTACACCTTC
CDR3aa: CASSERGAYGYTF

d_gene: TRBD2
j_gene: TRBJ2-7
abundance: few
v_gene: TRBV4-2
CDR3nt: TGTGCCAGCAGCCAAGATCCTGGGAGGGAAAACTACGAGCAGTACTTC
CDR3aa: CASSQDPGRENYEQYF

d_gene: TRBD2
j_gene: TRBJ2-1
abundance: few
v_gene: TRBV11-2
CDR3nt: TGTGCCAGCAGCTTAGACACAACTAGCGGGAGCTCCAATGAGCAGTTCTTC
CDR3aa: CASSLDTTSGSSNEQFF

d_gene: TRBD1
j_gene: TRBJ1-3
abundance: .
v_gene: TRBV5-1
CDR3nt: TGCGCCAGCAGCCTGGGGACAGGGAATGGAAACACCATATATTTT
CDR3aa: CASSLGTGNGNTIYF

d_gene: TRBD2
j_gene: TRBJ2-3
abundance: few
v_gene: TRBV12-3/TRBV12-4
CDR3nt: TGTGCCAGCAGTTTCCAGCGGGGTGCGCGCACAGATACGCAGTATTTT
CDR3aa: CASSFQRGARTDTQYF

d_gene: .
j_gene: TRBJ2-1
abundance: many
v_gene: TRBV12-3/TRBV12-4
CDR3nt: TGTGCCAGCAGTTTATCTTTGAAGAAAAATGAGCAGTTCTTC
CDR3aa: CASSLSLKKNEQFF

d_gene: TRBD2
j_gene: TRBJ2-1
abundance: few
v_gene: TRBV9
CDR3nt: TGTGCCAGCAGCGTAGTAGCGGGAGCTCGGGATGAGCAGTTCTTC
CDR3aa: CASSVVAGARDEQFF

d_gene: TRBD2
j_gene: TRBJ2-5
abundance: .
v_gene: TRBV9
CDR3nt: TGTGCCAGCAGCCCCCCGGGGACTAGCGGTCGGAGATGGGAGACCCAGTACTTC
CDR3aa: CASSPPGTSGRRWETQYF

d_gene: .
j_gene: TRBJ2-1
abundance: many
v_gene: TRBV5-1
CDR3nt: TGCGCCAGCAGCTTATACAGGAGCTCCTACAATGAGCAGTTCTTC
CDR3aa: CASSLYRSSYNEQFF

d_gene: TRBD1
j_gene: TRBJ1-1
abundance: .
v_gene: TRBV5-4
CDR3nt: TGTGCCAGCAGCCCAAGGGGACAGGGGTACACTGAAGCTTTCTTT
CDR3aa: CASSPRGQGYTEAFF

d_gene: .
j_gene: TRBJ1-1
abundance: few
v_gene: TRBV4-1
CDR3nt: TGCGCCAGCAGCCCCCTCCCGGGACTACCAAAGGGGAACACTGAAGCTTTCTTT
CDR3aa: CASSPLPGLPKGNTEAFF

d_gene: TRBD2
j_gene: TRBJ2-5
abundance: few
v_gene: TRBV11-3
CDR3nt: TGTGCCAGCAGCGTTACGGGGGGGCGCAAAGAGACCCAGTACTTC
CDR3aa: CASSVTGGRKETQYF

d_gene: TRBD2
j_gene: TRBJ2-1
abundance: few
v_gene: TRBV11-2
CDR3nt: TGTGCCAGCAGCTTTCCTAGCGGGAGGGCCACCCCAAGCTCCTACAATGAGCAGTTCTTC
CDR3aa: CASSFPSGRATPSSYNEQFF

d_gene: TRBD1
j_gene: TRBJ2-1
abundance: few
v_gene: TRBV5-1
CDR3nt: TGCGCCAGCAGCACGGACAGGGGGCTCTACAATGAGCAGTTCTTC
CDR3aa: CASSTDRGLYNEQFF

d_gene: .
j_gene: TRBJ1-2
abundance: few
v_gene: TRBV3-1
CDR3nt: TGTGCCAGCAGCCATAAAGGGCCGAACTATGGCTACACCTTC
CDR3aa: CASSHKGPNYGYTF

d_gene: .
j_gene: TRBJ1-1
abundance: .
v_gene: TRBV6-6
CDR3nt: TGTGCCAGCAGCATCGGAGGGGCCACTGAAGCTTTCTTT
CDR3aa: CASSIGGATEAFF

d_gene: TRBD2
j_gene: TRBJ2-1
abundance: .
v_gene: TRBV9
CDR3nt: TGTGCCAGCAGCGTAGCTGGGAGGGATGAGCAGTTCTTC
CDR3aa: CASSVAGRDEQFF

d_gene: .
j_gene: TRBJ2-7
abundance: few
v_gene: TRBV20-1
CDR3nt: TGCAGTGCTAGAGATGACACCTACGAGCAGTACTTC
CDR3aa: CSARDDTYEQYF

d_gene: .
j_gene: TRBJ2-5
abundance: few
v_gene: TRBV21-1
CDR3nt: TGTGCCAGCAGCGAGGACCGGGACTTCCAAGAGACCCAGTACTTC
CDR3aa: CASSEDRDFQETQYF

d_gene: TRBD1
j_gene: TRBJ2-5
abundance: .
v_gene: TRBV30
CDR3nt: TGTGCCTGGAGTCGGGACAGACAAGAGACCCAGTACTTC
CDR3aa: CAWSRDRQETQYF

d_gene: .
j_gene: TRBJ2-7
abundance: .
v_gene: TRBV4-1
CDR3nt: TGCGCCAGCAGCCAAGTCACAGGGACTAAGCCCCCGAACGAGCAGTACTTC
CDR3aa: CASSQVTGTKPPNEQYF

d_gene: TRBD1
j_gene: TRBJ1-3
abundance: .
v_gene: TRBV7-9
CDR3nt: TGTGCCAGCAGCTTTCCCGGGACAGGGGGAAACACCATATATTTT
CDR3aa: CASSFPGTGGNTIYF

d_gene: TRBD2
j_gene: TRBJ2-4
abundance: .
v_gene: TRBV5-1
CDR3nt: TGCGCCAGCAGCTTGTCGCCTAGCGGGAGCCCCATTCTAGGCAAAAACATTCAGTACTTC
CDR3aa: CASSLSPSGSPILGKNIQYF

d_gene: TRBD2
j_gene: TRBJ2-2
abundance: .
v_gene: TRBV5-6
CDR3nt: TGTGCCAGCAGCCCCGGGACTAGCGGGAGTAGCGGGGAGCTGTTTTTT
CDR3aa: CASSPGTSGSSGELFF

d_gene: .
j_gene: TRBJ2-6
abundance: few
v_gene: TRBV7-3
CDR3nt: TGTGCCAGCAGCTTCCCGGGACGGGTAGGGTCTGGGGCCAACGTCCTGACTTTC
CDR3aa: CASSFPGRVGSGANVLTF

d_gene: TRBD1
j_gene: TRBJ2-5
abundance: few
v_gene: TRBV6-5
CDR3nt: TGTGCCAGCAGTTACGCTGGACAGGTCCAAGAGACCCAGTACTTC
CDR3aa: CASSYAGQVQETQYF

d_gene: .
j_gene: TRBJ1-4
abundance: many
v_gene: TRBV29-1
CDR3nt: TGCAGCGCGACCGGGACAACCAATGAAAAACTGTTTTTT
CDR3aa: CSATGTTNEKLFF